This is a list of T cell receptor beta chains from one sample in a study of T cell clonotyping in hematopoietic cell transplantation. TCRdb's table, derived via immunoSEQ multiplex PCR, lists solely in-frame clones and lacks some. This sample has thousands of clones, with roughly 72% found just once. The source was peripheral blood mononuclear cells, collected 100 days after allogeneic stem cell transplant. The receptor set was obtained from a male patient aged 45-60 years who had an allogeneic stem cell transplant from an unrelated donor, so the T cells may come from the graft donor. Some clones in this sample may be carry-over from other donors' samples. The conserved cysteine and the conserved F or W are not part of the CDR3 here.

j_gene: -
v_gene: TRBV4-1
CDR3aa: ASSQDPVTYEQY

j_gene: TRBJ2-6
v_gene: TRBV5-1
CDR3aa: ASSLRQLTSGANVLT

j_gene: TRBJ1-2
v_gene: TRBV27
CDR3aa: ASSLRPTIYGYT

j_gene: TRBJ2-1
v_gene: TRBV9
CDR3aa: ASSGKPGQGRNEQF

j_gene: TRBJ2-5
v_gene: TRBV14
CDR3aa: ASSQGTQETQY

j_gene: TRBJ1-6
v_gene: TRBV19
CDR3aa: ASSGLGRISPLH

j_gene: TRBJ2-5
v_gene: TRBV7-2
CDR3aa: ASSLSLGETQY

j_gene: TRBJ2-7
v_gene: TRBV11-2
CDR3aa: ASSLGVRSSYEQY

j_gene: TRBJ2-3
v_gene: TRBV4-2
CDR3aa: ASSQDERGTDTQY

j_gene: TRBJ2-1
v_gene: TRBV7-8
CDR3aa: ASNEPGRQNEQF

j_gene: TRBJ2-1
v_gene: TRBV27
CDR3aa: ASSPDRGYNEQF

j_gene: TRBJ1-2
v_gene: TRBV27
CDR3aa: ASSPDGGGYGYT

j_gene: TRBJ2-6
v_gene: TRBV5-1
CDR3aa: ASSLGTGRGANVLT

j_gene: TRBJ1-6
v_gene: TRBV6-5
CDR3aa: ASSYSLGQGISPLH

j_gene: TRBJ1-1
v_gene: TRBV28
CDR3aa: ASSLFLGGQFGWATEAF

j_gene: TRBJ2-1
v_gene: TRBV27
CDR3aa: ASSRLAEYNEQF

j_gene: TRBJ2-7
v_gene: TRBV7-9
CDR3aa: ATAPGTSGFEQY

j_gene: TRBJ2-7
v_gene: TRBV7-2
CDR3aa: ASSLRTGGSYEQY

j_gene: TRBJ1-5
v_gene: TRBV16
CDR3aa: ASSHSKTGAGQPQH

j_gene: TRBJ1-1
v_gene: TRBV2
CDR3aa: ASTVQQKTEAF